This T cell receptor (beta chain) was sequenced for a study of CXCR3-negative and CXCR3-positive naive CD8 T cells. The authors made the TRB cDNA libraries by 5' RACE using UMI labels. TCRdb reprocessed the 5' RACE reads, with one entry per CDR3 protein and no DNA. The listing contains about 90,000 distinct CDR3 sequences. Overall study findings and caveats: Naive CXCR3-negative cells resembled naive CXCR3-positive cells in TRBV-TRBJ usage; memory cells differed. Comparison of naive cells showed more hydrophobic TRB CDR3s in CXCR3-positive than in CXCR3-negative naive cells.

About this clonotype itself: What it binds is unknown.

There are 18 residues in the CDR3. In germline, CDR1 is SGHNT, CDR2 YYREEE (reference sequence). This chain connects TRBV5-4 to TRBJ2-3; TCRdb selects TRBD1, and the lack of DNA leaves this call unchecked. This TCR came from a human donor in good health. Some clones in this sample may be carry-over from other donors' samples. Sequenced sample: naive CXCR3+ CD8+ T cells from blood. The sample's subset: CD45RO-CCR7+CD27+CD95- naive CD8+ T cells expressing CXCR3 (TNR3+). The CDR3 protein is CASSQGQGRLDTTDTQYF.